Below, 15 T cell receptor beta chains from the same sample are listed, as sequenced in a study of T cells in Graves' hyperthyroidism and ophthalmopathy. Amplification targeted TCR beta CDR3 regions from RNA transcripts. HTBI primers were employed in a first-round RT-PCR of the TCR CDR3. TCRdb itself ran the multiplex PCR reads through MiXCR, one entry per CDR3 protein. The sample lists some 300,000 distinct CDR3 sequences, roughly 15% seen once, with 7.9% in the top ten. The source material was blood. These receptors came from a woman between 35 and 50 years old with Graves' hyperthyroidism.

Concerning this clonotype: One base away lies a much larger clone, so this may be a sequencing read error. The chain uses TRBV5-6 and TRBJ2-7; 8 nucleotides agree with TRBD2. Germline V lookup: CDR1 SGHDT, CDR2 YYEEEE. The CDR3 runs 14 residues. The CDR3 DNA follows: TGTGTCAGCAAAACGGGACTAGGCGCCTACGAGCAGTACTTC. Protein sequence: CVSKTGLGAYEQYF.

This clonotype was observed at least ten times. The V and J genes are TRBV7-6 and TRBJ2-7; perhaps TRBD1 as D (5 bases). CDR3 length equals 13 residues. Germline CDR1 SGHVS, CDR2 FNYEAQ. Trimming took 5 bases from V and 4 from J, leaving 12 bases between them. For the CDR3, the DNA is TGTGCCAGCAGCCGCGGAACAGGATACGAGCAGTACTTC. Its protein is CASSRGTGYEQYF.

This clonotype has ten or more counts. A read error may produce the germline difference seen at one junction end. The rearrangement links TRBV12-3 or TRBV12-4 to TRBJ2-3; D perhaps matches TRBD2 (5 bases). The length of the CDR3 is 15 residues. The chain's CDR3 is CASSLSGVGTNTQYF. The CDR3 bases are TGTGCCAGCAGTCTCAGCGGCGTAGGCACAAATACGCAGTATTTT.

Ten or more counts support this clonotype. The J gene is TRBJ1-4, the V gene TRBV7-2, with 9 bases aligning to TRBD1. J lost 8 bases, V lost 5 bases, and 9 bases had no gene match. The germline V gene has CDR1 SGHTA and CDR2 FQGNSA. The CDR3 has 15 residues. DNA for the CDR3: TGTGCCAGCAGCCGACAGGGGGATGGGAGGGAAAAACTGTTTTTT. Translating it yields CASSRQGDGREKLFF.

This clonotype showed up many times. This chain connects TRBV2 to TRBJ2-1; 11 bases align to TRBD2. This CDR3 spans 19 amino acids. Trimming cost V 5 bases and J 1 base; bases outside gene matches: 13. CDR1 and CDR2 from the germline V gene are SNHLY and FYNNEI. The CDR3 reads CASSTTMLAGGGSYNEQFF. CDR3 nucleotides: TGTGCCAGCAGTACTACAATGCTAGCGGGAGGAGGTTCCTACAATGAGCAGTTCTTC.

This clonotype has ten or more counts. The chain carries TRBV2 and TRBJ1-1, with D unresolved. Germline CDR1 and CDR2: SNHLY and FYNNEI. V lost 4 bases and J lost 1, with 10 bases in between. The CDR3 is made up of 14 amino acids. CDR3 bases: TGTGCCAGCAGTGGTAGGGTTGGGAACACTGAAGCTTTCTTT. It encodes CASSGRVGNTEAFF.

In this sample, this clonotype turned up many times. The chain carries TRBV20-1 and TRBJ1-6; no reliable D call. The CDR3 loop spans 13 amino acids. Trimming cost V 4 bases and J 7 bases, with 11 bases left between them. Germline V lookup: CDR1 DFQATT, CDR2 SNEGSKA (reference sequence). This CDR3 is CSANFGRNSPLHF. The CDR3, as DNA: TGCAGTGCTAACTTTGGCAGAAATTCACCCCTCCACTTT.

This clonotype was picked up many times. The chain combines TRBV27 with TRBJ2-5; D is perhaps TRBD2 (5 bases). The CDR3 contains 14 residues. Germline CDR1 and CDR2: MNHEY and SMNVEV (reference sequence). The V gene lost 8 bases and the J gene lost 1 base, with 14 bases spanning the gap. The CDR3 sequence is CASRGETIQETQYF. CDR3 nucleotide sequence: TGTGCCAGCCGTGGGGAGACTATCCAAGAGACCCAGTACTTC.

Many counts were recorded for this clonotype. The chain joins TRBV11-2 to TRBJ2-5; the match to TRBD1 covers 8 bases. V gave up 1 base and J gave up 5 bases; unmatched junction bases: 9. The CDR3 length is 16 residues. CDR1 and CDR2 (germline): SGHAT, FQNNGV. In nucleotides, the CDR3 is TGTGCCAGCAGCTTAGTCATCGGACAGGGCGGGGAGACCCAGTACTTC. It codes for CASSLVIGQGGETQYF.

This clonotype was detected ten times or more. In DNA, the CDR3 is TGTGCCAGCAGTTACTCGGGGCAGCCTATGAACACTGAAGCTTTCTTT. This translates into CASSYSGQPMNTEAFF. The chain couples TRBV6-5 to TRBJ1-1, with D possibly being TRBD1 (5 bases). Per germline, CDR1 MNHEY and CDR2 SVGAGI. V was pared by 0 bases and J by 0 bases, with 11 bases between. The CDR3 is 16 residues long.

V gene TRBV10-1 combines with J gene TRBJ2-1; TRBD2 aligns across 7 bases. With 3 bases clipped from V and 0 bases from J, the junction kept 5 bases outside the gene matches. Germline lookup yields CDR1 WNHNN and CDR2 SYGVQD (reference sequence). This CDR3 is 16 amino acids long. The DNA of the CDR3 is TGCGCCAGCAGTGACGGCGGGAGTGGCTCCTACAATGAGCAGTTCTTC. Protein sequence: CASSDGGSGSYNEQFF.

The genes are TRBV18 and TRBJ2-7, with D perhaps assigned TRBD1 or TRBD2 (6 bases each). The V gene lost 3 bases and the J gene lost 3 bases, with 15 bases spanning the gap. The CDR3 totals 15 residues. Per the germline V gene, CDR1 is KGHSH and CDR2 is LQKENI. The CDR3 DNA reads TGTGCCAGCTCACCGGGGGGTGACAGGAGCTACGAGCAGTACTTC. Its translation: CASSPGGDRSYEQYF. Based on the CDR3 plus reference TRBV18 and TRBJ2-7, the full variable domain is NAGVMQNPRHLVRRRGQEARLRCSPMKGHSHVYWYRQLPEEGLKFMVYLQKENIIDESGMPKERFSAEFPKEGPSILRIQQVVRGDSAAYFCASSPGGDRSYEQYFGPGTRLTVT.

This chain uses TRBV15 with TRBJ1-4; D is uncertain. CDR1 is LNHNV, CDR2 YYDKDF, per germline (reference sequence). The CDR3 consists of 16 residues. Trimming took 3 bases from V and 12 from J, leaving 23 bases between them. CDR3 nucleotide sequence: TGTGCCACCAGCAGGGATATTGGACCCTCCTCCTCAGAACTGTTTTTT. Its translation: CATSRDIGPSSSELFF.

The chain employs TRBV6-6 and TRBJ2-3, with D perhaps being TRBD1 or TRBD2 (5 bases each). Germline loops: CDR1 MNHNY, CDR2 SVGAGI (reference sequence). Trimming shortened V by 0 bases and J by 4 bases, and 8 bases separated the two germline ends. CDR3 size: 14 residues. Here the CDR3 DNA reads TGTGCCAGCAGTTACTCGAGGGACGCAGATACGCAGTATTTT. Translating gives CASSYSRDADTQYF.

The V gene is TRBV20-1, the J gene TRBJ2-2, with 8 bases matching TRBD1. Germline loops: CDR1 DFQATT, CDR2 SNEGSKA (reference sequence). The CDR3 runs 13 residues. V lost 6 bases, J lost 4 bases, and 4 bases stayed unmatched. CDR3 bases: TGCAGTGCGGGGGACAGGCCCACCGGGGAGCTGTTTTTT. It codes for CSAGDRPTGELFF.